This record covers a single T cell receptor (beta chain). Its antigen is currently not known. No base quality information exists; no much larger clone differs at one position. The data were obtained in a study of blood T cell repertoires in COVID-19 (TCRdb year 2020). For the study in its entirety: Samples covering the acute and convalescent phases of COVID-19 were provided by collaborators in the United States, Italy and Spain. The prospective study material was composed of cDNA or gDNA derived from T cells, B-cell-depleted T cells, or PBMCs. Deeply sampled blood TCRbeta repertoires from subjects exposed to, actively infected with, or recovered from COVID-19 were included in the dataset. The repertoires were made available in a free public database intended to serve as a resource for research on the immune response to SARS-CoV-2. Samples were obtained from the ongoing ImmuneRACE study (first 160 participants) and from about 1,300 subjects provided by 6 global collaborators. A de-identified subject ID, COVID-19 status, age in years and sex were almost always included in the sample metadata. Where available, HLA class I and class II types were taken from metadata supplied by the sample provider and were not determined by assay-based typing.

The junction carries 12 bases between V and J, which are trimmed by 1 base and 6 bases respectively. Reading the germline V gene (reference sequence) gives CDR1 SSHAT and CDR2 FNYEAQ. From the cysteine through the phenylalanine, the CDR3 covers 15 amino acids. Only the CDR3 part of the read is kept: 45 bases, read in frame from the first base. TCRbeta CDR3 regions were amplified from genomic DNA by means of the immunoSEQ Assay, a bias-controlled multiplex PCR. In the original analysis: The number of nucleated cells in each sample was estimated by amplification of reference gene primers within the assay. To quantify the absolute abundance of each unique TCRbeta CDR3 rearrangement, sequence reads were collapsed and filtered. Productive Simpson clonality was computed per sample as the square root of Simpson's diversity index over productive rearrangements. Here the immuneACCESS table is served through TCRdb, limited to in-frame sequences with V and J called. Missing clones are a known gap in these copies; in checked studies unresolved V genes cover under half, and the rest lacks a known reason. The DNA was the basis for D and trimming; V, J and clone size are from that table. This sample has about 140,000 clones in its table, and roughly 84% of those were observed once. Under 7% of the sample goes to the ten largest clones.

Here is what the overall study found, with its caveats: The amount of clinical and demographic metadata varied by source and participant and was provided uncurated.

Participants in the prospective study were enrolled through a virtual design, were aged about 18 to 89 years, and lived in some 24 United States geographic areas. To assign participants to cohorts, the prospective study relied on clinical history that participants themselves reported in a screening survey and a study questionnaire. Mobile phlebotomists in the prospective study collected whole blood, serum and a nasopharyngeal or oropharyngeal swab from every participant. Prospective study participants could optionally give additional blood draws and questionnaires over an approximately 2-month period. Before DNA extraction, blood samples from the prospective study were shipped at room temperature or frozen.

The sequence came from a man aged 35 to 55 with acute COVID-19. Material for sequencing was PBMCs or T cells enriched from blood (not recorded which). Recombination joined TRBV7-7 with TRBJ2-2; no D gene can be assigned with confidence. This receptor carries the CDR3 CASSLGSAQAGELFF. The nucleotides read TGTGCCAGCAGCTTAGGGTCAGCCCAGGCCGGGGAGCTGTTTTTT.